This entry concerns a single T cell receptor (beta chain). This entry is derived from a study of blood T cell repertoires in COVID-19. In the study overall: The analysed material was cDNA or gDNA that came from T cells, B-cell-depleted T cells, or PBMCs.

The CDR3 sequence is 13 residues long. V lost 4 bases and J 0 bases, leaving 9 bases between the germline ends. The V gene's germline CDR1 is SQVTM and CDR2 ANQGSEA. Sequencing used immunoSEQ multiplex PCR; TCRdb keeps in-frame clones, though not all of them. Of approximately 210,000 clones in the sample, roughly nine tenths are singletons; the top ten hold 2% to 2.5%. Sequencing was done on a sample of PBMCs or T cells enriched from blood (not recorded which). The receptor comes from a woman younger than 45 who had recovered from COVID-19. V and J are TRBV29-1 and TRBJ2-5; D is perhaps TRBD1 (5 bases). The CDR3 DNA sequence: TGCAGCGTTGGGGGCAGGTACCAAGAGACCCAGTACTTC. Translated, it gives CSVGGRYQETQYF.